This T cell receptor (beta chain) is drawn from a study of early T cells in non-severe SARS-CoV-2 infection. Study observations and caveats: VDJdb-based annotation leaned toward anti-spike CD8 responses and missed private and CD4 specificities.

With regard to this clonotype: As yet, its antigen is unknown.

Trimming removed 6 bases from V and 4 bases from J, with 12 bases in between. Germline V CDR1 and CDR2: MNHEY, SVGAGI. The CDR3 spans 13 residues. Unique molecular identifiers (one per individual cDNA molecule) were attached. Using its own MiXCR run on the 5' RACE reads, TCRdb lists one record per CDR3 protein. The sample includes 37,000 or so distinct CDR3 sequences, 4.7% of them seen just once. Sequenced: whole blood. The chain has TRBV6-5 and TRBJ1-2, with D perhaps TRBD1 (6 bases). The sequence came from an adult who was a healthcare worker with PCR-confirmed SARS-CoV-2 infection or an uninfected control (not recorded which). CDR3 bases: TGTGCCAGCAGACTAGACAGGAGCTATGGCTACACCTTC. This sequence encodes CASRLDRSYGYTF.